This T cell receptor (beta chain) was sequenced in a study of T cell responses to AZD1222 COVID-19 vaccine. Study-level points and caveats: Seropositive AZD1222 recipients at baseline numbered only five or six. Clonal diversity may have been underestimated, and the donors were mostly white British, with more females than males.

V was clipped by 3 bases and J by 4 bases; unmatched bases: 2. This CDR3 is 15 amino acids long. Germline V gene sequence: CDR1 LGHNA, CDR2 YSLEER. Method: immunoSEQ multiplex PCR; TCRdb's copy keeps in-frame clones and lacks some. The table lists 120,000 to 150,000 clones, 88% of them singletons. Regarding this clone: No antigen is known for it.

The rearrangement joins TRBV4-3 to TRBJ2-1, with 11 positions matching TRBD2. The clonotype was recovered from an adult in good health. The material sequenced was peripheral blood, taken on day 0 of MenACWY control vaccination. CDR3 region: CASSHRLAGYNEQFF. The CDR3 DNA is TGCGCCAGCAGCCATCGACTAGCGGGGTACAATGAGCAGTTCTTC.